This T cell receptor beta chain was profiled in a study of beta chain features in type 1 diabetes. CD4+ naive, central memory, regulatory and stem cell-like memory subsets were isolated by sorting on CD45RO/CCR7/CD25/CD127/CD95/CD27. The sample holds a few counts of this clone. The antigen is unknown. Study results and limitations: Moderate yet significant TCRB CDR3 shortening was seen in Type 1 diabetes patients in all four CD4+ subsets.

Expressed TCRB transcripts were sequenced, since all the RNA that had been isolated was reverse transcribed. Clones were sequenced by immunoSEQ multiplex PCR, and TCRdb holds only the in-frame ones, with some missing. The sample includes about 740,000 clones, around 15% of them seen just once. In germline, CDR1 is SQVTM, CDR2 ANQGSEA. V was cut by 7 bases and J by 1 base, with 10 bases left in between. The CDR3 runs 12 residues. The receptor comes from a man aged 18 to 30 with type 1 diabetes. The sequenced material came from naive CD4+ T cells from blood. V and J are TRBV29-1 and TRBJ2-5, with D possibly called TRBD1 or TRBD2 (5 bases each). The DNA for the CDR3 is TGCAGCGCTGGGACGTTCCAAGAGACCCAGTACTTC. This sequence encodes CSAGTFQETQYF. The full variable domain, in which reference TRBV29-1 and TRBJ2-5 provide the parts outside the CDR3, is SAVISQKPSRDICQRGTSLTIQCQVDSQVTMMFWYRQQPGQSLTLIATANQGSEATYESGFVIDKFPISRPNLTFSTLTVSNMSPEDSSIYLCSAGTFQETQYFGPGTRLLVL.